A selection of T cell receptor beta chains follows, all from one sample in a study of CD8 T cells in ankylosing spondylitis. MiXCR, applied by TCRdb to the 5' RACE reads, yields one record per CDR3 protein. The data hold about 540,000 distinct CDR3 sequences, with more than 9.5% observed a single time. Source material: blood, either unsorted or a sorted T cell fraction (not recorded which). Receptors originate from a male donor with ankylosing spondylitis. Each CDR3 is given with its conserved first and last residue. The order of the fields is clone size, J gene, CDR3 length, V gene, D gene, CDR3 DNA, CDR3 protein. The D gene is left open where the match is weak. Clone size is given for some rows only: seen once, a few or many times, or a class if the clone is expanded.

size: NA; J: TRBJ2-1; length: 15; V: TRBV25-1; D: NA; DNA: TGTGCCAGCAGTGAATATCGCGGCTCCTACAATGAGCAGTTCTTC; CDR3: CASSEYRGSYNEQFF
size: few; J: TRBJ1-1; length: 21; V: TRBV27; D: NA; DNA: TGTGCCAGCAGTTTAAGAAGTACGACAAGCGGGAATTATGGCATGAACACTGAAGCTTTCTTT; CDR3: CASSLRSTTSGNYGMNTEAFF
size: many; J: TRBJ2-1; length: 16; V: TRBV24-1; D: TRBD2; DNA: TGTGCCACCAGTGACACCGGGACTAGCGGCTACAATGAGCAGTTCTTC; CDR3: CATSDTGTSGYNEQFF
size: few; J: TRBJ1-4; length: 15; V: TRBV15; D: NA; DNA: TGTGCCACCAGCAGTATGGTCGGAGGGAATGAAAAACTGTTTTTT; CDR3: CATSSMVGGNEKLFF
size: NA; J: TRBJ2-6; length: 13; V: TRBV6-1; D: NA; DNA: TGTGCCAGCAAGGGTTATGGGGCCAACGTCCTGACTTTC; CDR3: CASKGYGANVLTF
size: few; J: TRBJ2-1; length: 13; V: TRBV10-3; D: TRBD1; DNA: TGTGCCATCAATCGGGACAGACCTAATGAGCAGTTCTTC; CDR3: CAINRDRPNEQFF
size: many; J: TRBJ2-1; length: 16; V: TRBV10-1; D: TRBD1; DNA: TGCGCCAGCAGTGATCGCGGGGGACAGGGCAGAAGTGAGCAGTTCTTC; CDR3: CASSDRGGQGRSEQFF
size: many; J: TRBJ2-3; length: 15; V: TRBV20-1; D: TRBD2; DNA: TGCAGTGCTAGTGCTACTAGCGGAGTCACAGATACGCAGTATTTT; CDR3: CSASATSGVTDTQYF
size: NA; J: TRBJ1-1; length: 15; V: TRBV10-3; D: NA; DNA: TGTGCCATCAGTGAAAGGGGCAGGGGCGAGGCTGAAGCTTTCTTT; CDR3: CAISERGRGEAEAFF
size: few; J: TRBJ1-2; length: 13; V: TRBV30; D: TRBD1; DNA: TGTGCCTGGAGTCGACAGGGGGCAGGCGGCTACACCTTC; CDR3: CAWSRQGAGGYTF
size: few; J: TRBJ2-2; length: 15; V: TRBV29-1; D: TRBD2; DNA: TGCAGCGTCCTGACTAGCGGGAGTCTAACCGGGGAGCTGTTTTTT; CDR3: CSVLTSGSLTGELFF
size: NA; J: TRBJ2-1; length: 15; V: TRBV27; D: TRBD2; DNA: TGTGCCAGCACCCAAACTAGCGGGGGGTACAATGAGCAGTTCTTC; CDR3: CASTQTSGGYNEQFF
size: NA; J: TRBJ1-1; length: 10; V: TRBV29-1; D: NA; DNA: TGCAGCGTTGAAGATCTGTGGCCTTTCTTT; CDR3: CSVEDLWPFF
size: NA; J: TRBJ2-1; length: 17; V: TRBV3-1; D: TRBD2; DNA: TGTGCCAGCAGCCAAGATGTAGCGGGAGGGTCCTACAATGAGCAGTTCTTC; CDR3: CASSQDVAGGSYNEQFF
size: NA; J: TRBJ2-1; length: 16; V: TRBV3-1; D: NA; DNA: TGTGCCAGCACCTTTTTGGGCGGGACTGGCCCCAATGAGCAGTTCTTC; CDR3: CASTFLGGTGPNEQFF
size: few; J: TRBJ1-6; length: 16; V: TRBV4-2; D: NA; DNA: TGTGCCAGCAGCCATTCCCCTGGGGGTCGAAATTCACCCCTCCACTTT; CDR3: CASSHSPGGRNSPLHF
size: many; J: TRBJ2-1; length: 15; V: TRBV24-1; D: NA; DNA: TGTGCCACCAGTGATCCCCTTAAGGGTGGCAATGAGCAGTTCTTC; CDR3: CATSDPLKGGNEQFF
size: few; J: TRBJ2-1; length: 13; V: TRBV29-1; D: TRBD2; DNA: TGCAGCGTTGAGGGACTAGCGGTCAATGAGCAGTTCTTC; CDR3: CSVEGLAVNEQFF
size: few; J: TRBJ1-4; length: 20; V: TRBV28; D: NA; DNA: TGTGCCAGCAGTTTGTATGGACAGATGATTTTTGACGCAACTAATGAAAAACTGTTTTTT; CDR3: CASSLYGQMIFDATNEKLFF
size: few; J: TRBJ2-3; length: 12; V: TRBV6-6; D: NA; DNA: TGTGCCAGCAAAGCCGGCGGTGGTACGCAGTATTTT; CDR3: CASKAGGGTQYF
size: NA; J: TRBJ2-3; length: 18; V: TRBV24-1; D: TRBD1; DNA: TGTGCCACCAGTGACCCGACCGGGACAGGGGGCAGGACAGATACGCAGTATTTT; CDR3: CATSDPTGTGGRTDTQYF
size: few; J: TRBJ2-3; length: 17; V: TRBV7-9; D: NA; DNA: TGTGCCAGCAGCTTAGACACAGCGGGCTTTTTCACAGATACGCAGTATTTT; CDR3: CASSLDTAGFFTDTQYF
size: NA; J: TRBJ1-1; length: 15; V: TRBV7-2; D: NA; DNA: TGTGCCAGCAGCCCTCCGGACAGCTTTAACACTGAAGCTTTCTTT; CDR3: CASSPPDSFNTEAFF
size: NA; J: TRBJ1-5; length: 15; V: TRBV5-1; D: NA; DNA: TGCGCCAGCAGCCTCAACGGGGGTAGCAATCAGCCCCAGCATTTT; CDR3: CASSLNGGSNQPQHF
size: few; J: TRBJ2-2; length: 15; V: TRBV12-3/TRBV12-4; D: NA; DNA: TGTGCCAGCAGATACCAGGGATTGTTCACCGGGGAGCTGTTTTTT; CDR3: CASRYQGLFTGELFF
size: few; J: TRBJ2-1; length: 15; V: TRBV9; D: TRBD2; DNA: TGTGCCAGCAGCGTAGAGACTAGCGGGGGGGATAAGCAGTTCTTC; CDR3: CASSVETSGGDKQFF
size: NA; J: TRBJ2-7; length: 11; V: TRBV10-3; D: NA; DNA: TGTGCCATCAGTGGGACCTACGAGCAGTACTTC; CDR3: CAISGTYEQYF
size: many; J: TRBJ2-3; length: 16; V: TRBV7-9; D: NA; DNA: TGTGCCAGCAGCTTACTGGCGCGGGTATCGGCAGATACGCAGTATTTT; CDR3: CASSLLARVSADTQYF
size: few; J: TRBJ1-2; length: 13; V: TRBV3-1; D: NA; DNA: TGTGCCAGCAGCCAGCCAGGGGTCGGTGGCTACACCTTC; CDR3: CASSQPGVGGYTF
size: few; J: TRBJ2-1; length: 13; V: TRBV3-1; D: NA; DNA: TGTGCCAGCAGCCAAGAGTGGGATGCTGAGCAGTTCTTC; CDR3: CASSQEWDAEQFF
size: many; J: TRBJ2-3; length: 17; V: TRBV5-1; D: TRBD1; DNA: TGCGCCAGCAGCCGGCCGCCACAGGGGTGGAGCACAGATACGCAGTATTTT; CDR3: CASSRPPQGWSTDTQYF
size: NA; J: TRBJ2-1; length: 12; V: TRBV20-1; D: NA; DNA: TGCAGTGCCCGTGAGGGGGGATGGGGGCAGTTCTTC; CDR3: CSAREGGWGQFF
size: NA; J: TRBJ2-1; length: 15; V: TRBV11-3; D: NA; DNA: TGTGCCAGCAGCTTAGAACAGGGTACGGGGAATGAGCAGTTCTTC; CDR3: CASSLEQGTGNEQFF
size: NA; J: TRBJ2-1; length: 16; V: TRBV4-2; D: NA; DNA: TGTGCCAGCAGCCAAGTCAGCACATCCTCCTACAATGAGCAGTTCTTC; CDR3: CASSQVSTSSYNEQFF
size: many; J: TRBJ2-2; length: 16; V: TRBV7-8; D: NA; DNA: TGTGCCAGCAGCTTAGGCCCGGACCAGCTAGGCGGGGAGCTGTTTTTT; CDR3: CASSLGPDQLGGELFF